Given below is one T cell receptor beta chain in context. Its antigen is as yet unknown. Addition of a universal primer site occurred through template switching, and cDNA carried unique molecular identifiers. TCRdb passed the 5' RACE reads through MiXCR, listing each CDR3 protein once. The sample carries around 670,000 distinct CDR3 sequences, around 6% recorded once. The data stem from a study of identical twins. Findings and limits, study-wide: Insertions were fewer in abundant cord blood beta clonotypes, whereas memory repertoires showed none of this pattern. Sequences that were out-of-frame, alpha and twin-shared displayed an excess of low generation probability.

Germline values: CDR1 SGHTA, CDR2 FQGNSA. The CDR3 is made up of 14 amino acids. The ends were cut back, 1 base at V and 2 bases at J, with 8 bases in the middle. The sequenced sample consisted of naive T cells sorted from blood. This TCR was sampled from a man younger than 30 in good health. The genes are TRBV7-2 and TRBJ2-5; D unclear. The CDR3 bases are TGTGCCAGCAGCTTAGATCTTTGGCAAGAGACCCAGTACTTC. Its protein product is CASSLDLWQETQYF.